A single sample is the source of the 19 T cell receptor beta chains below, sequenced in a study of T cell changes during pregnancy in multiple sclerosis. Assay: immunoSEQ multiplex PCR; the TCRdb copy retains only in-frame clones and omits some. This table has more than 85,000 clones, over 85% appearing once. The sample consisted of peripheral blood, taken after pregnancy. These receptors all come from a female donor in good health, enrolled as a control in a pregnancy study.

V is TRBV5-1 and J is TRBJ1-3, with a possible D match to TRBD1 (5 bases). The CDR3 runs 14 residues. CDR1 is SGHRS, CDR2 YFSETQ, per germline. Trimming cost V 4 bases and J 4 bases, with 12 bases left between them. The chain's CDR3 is CASSPGHYGNTIYF. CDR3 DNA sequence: TGCGCCAGCAGCCCAGGACATTACGGAAACACCATATATTTT.

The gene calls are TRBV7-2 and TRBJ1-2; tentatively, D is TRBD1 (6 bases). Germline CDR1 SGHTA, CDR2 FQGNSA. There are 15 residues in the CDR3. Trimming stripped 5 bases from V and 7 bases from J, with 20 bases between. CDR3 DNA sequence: TGTGCCAGCAGCCCGCGACAGGCTTCCCGAGGTGGCTACACCTTC. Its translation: CASSPRQASRGGYTF.

The CDR3 nucleotides read TGTGCCAGTAGTATGGGCAGCTCCTACGAGCAGTACTTC. This codes for CASSMGSSYEQYF. The rearrangement links TRBV19 to TRBJ2-7, with D hard to call. Trimming cost V 3 bases and J 0 bases, with 6 bases left between them. Per the germline V gene, CDR1 is LNHDA and CDR2 is SQIVND (reference sequence). The CDR3 extends over 13 amino acids. The full variable domain, with the rest looked up from reference TRBV19 and TRBJ2-7, is DGGITQSPKYLFRKEGQNVTLSCEQNLNHDAMYWYRQDPGQGLRLIYYSQIVNDFQKGDIAEGYSVSREKKESFPLTVTSAQKNPTAFYLCASSMGSSYEQYFGPGTRLTVT.

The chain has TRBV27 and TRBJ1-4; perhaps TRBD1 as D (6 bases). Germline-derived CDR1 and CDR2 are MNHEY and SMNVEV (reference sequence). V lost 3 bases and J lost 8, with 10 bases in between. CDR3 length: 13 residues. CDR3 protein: CASSLAGAEKLFF. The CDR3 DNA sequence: TGTGCCAGCAGTTTGGCGGGGGCAGAAAAACTGTTTTTT. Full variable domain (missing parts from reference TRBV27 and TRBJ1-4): EAQVTQNPRYLITVTGKKLTVTCSQNMNHEYMSWYRQDPGLGLRQIYYSMNVEVTDKGDVPEGYKVSRKEKRNFPLILESPSPNQTSLYFCASSLAGAEKLFFGSGTQLSVL.

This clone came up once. CDR3 loop: CASSLTVNSGNTIYF. The CDR3 coding sequence is TGCGCCAGCAGCTTGACAGTTAACTCTGGAAACACCATATATTTT. The V and J genes are TRBV5-1 and TRBJ1-3; D remains ambiguous. The V and J ends lost 1 base and 0 bases respectively, with 8 bases between them. This CDR3 is built from 15 residues. From germline, CDR1 is SGHRS and CDR2 YFSETQ.

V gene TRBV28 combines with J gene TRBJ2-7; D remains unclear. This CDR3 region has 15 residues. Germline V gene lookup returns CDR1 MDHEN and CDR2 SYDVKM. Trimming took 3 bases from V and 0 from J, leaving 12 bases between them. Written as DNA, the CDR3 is TGTGCCAGCAGTTTTTTGGCACCAAGCTCCTACGAGCAGTACTTC. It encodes CASSFLAPSSYEQYF.

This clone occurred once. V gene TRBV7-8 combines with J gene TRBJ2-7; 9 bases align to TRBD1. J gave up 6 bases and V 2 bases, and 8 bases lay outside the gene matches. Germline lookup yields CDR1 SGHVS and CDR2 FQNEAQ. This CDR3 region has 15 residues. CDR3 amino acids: CASSLLRDRASEQYF. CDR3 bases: TGTGCCAGCAGCTTACTGCGGGACAGGGCGTCCGAGCAGTACTTC.

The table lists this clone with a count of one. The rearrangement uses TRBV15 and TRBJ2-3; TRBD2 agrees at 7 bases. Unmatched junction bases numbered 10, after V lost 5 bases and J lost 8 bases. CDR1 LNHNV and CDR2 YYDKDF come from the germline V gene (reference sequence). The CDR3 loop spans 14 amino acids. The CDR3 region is CATSGGLGVATQYF. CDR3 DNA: TGTGCCACCAGCGGCGGACTAGGGGTGGCTACGCAGTATTTT.

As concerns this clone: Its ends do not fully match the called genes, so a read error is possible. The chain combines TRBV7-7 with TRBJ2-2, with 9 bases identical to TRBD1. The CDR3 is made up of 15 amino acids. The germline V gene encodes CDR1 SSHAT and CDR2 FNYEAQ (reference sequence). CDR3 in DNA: TGTGCTAGCAGCTCGGGGGCCGGGACAGGGACCAAGCTGTTTTTT. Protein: CASSSGAGTGTKLFF. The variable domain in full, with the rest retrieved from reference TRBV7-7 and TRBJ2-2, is GAGVSQSPRYKVTKRGQDVTLRCDPISSHATLYWYQQALGQGPEFLTYFNYEAQPDKSGLPSDRFSAERPEGSISTLTIQRTEQRDSAMYRCASSSGAGTGTKLFFGEGSRLTVL.

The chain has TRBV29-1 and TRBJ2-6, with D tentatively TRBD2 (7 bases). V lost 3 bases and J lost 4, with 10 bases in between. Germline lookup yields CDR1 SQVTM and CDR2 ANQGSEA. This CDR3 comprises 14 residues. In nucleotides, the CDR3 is TGCAGCGTTGATGGGGGGGCCGGGGCCAACGTCCTGACTTTC. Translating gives CSVDGGAGANVLTF. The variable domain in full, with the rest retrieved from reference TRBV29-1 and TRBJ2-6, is SAVISQKPSRDICQRGTSLTIQCQVDSQVTMMFWYRQQPGQSLTLIATANQGSEATYESGFVIDKFPISRPNLTFSTLTVSNMSPEDSSIYLCSVDGGAGANVLTFGAGSRLTVL.

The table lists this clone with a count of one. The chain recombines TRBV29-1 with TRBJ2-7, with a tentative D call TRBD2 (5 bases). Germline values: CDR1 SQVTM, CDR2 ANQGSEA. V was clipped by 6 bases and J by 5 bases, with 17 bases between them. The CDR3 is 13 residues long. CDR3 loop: CSVAIGLADEQYF. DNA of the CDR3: TGCAGCGTCGCGATAGGGCTAGCCGACGAGCAGTACTTC.

For the CDR3, the DNA is TGTGCCAGCAGCCAAGTGAGGTGGGATCAGCCCCAGCATTTT. Protein: CASSQVRWDQPQHF. The J gene is TRBJ1-5, the V gene TRBV4-2, with unresolved D. Germline CDR1 is LGHNA and CDR2 is YNFKEQ. V was pared by 1 base and J by 5 bases, with 9 bases between. The CDR3 is made up of 14 amino acids.

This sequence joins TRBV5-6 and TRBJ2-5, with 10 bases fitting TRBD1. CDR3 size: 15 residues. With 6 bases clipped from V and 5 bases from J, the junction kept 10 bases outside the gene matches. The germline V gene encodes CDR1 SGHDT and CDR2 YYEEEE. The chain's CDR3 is CASNPGQGSWETQYF. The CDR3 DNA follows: TGTGCCAGCAACCCGGGACAGGGGAGTTGGGAGACCCAGTACTTC.

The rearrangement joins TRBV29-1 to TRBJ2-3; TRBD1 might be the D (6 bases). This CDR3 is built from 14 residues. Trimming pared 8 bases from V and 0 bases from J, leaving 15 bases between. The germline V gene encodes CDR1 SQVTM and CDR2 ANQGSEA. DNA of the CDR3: TGCAGCTCCGTCACTACAGGGAGCACAGATACGCAGTATTTT. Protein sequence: CSSVTTGSTDTQYF.

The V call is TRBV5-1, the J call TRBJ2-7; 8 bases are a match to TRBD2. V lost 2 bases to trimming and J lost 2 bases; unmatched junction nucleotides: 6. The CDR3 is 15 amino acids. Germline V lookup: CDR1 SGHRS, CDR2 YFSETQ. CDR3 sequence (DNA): TGCGCCAGCAGCTTAGGGGGACTAGGGACCTACGAGCAGTACTTC. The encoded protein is CASSLGGLGTYEQYF.

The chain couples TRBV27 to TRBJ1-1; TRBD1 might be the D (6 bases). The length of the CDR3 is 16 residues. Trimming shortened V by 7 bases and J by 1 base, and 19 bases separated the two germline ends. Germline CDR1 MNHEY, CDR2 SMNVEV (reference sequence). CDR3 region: CASTPLGGAQNTEAFF. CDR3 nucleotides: TGTGCCAGCACCCCCTTAGGGGGAGCTCAGAACACTGAAGCTTTCTTT.

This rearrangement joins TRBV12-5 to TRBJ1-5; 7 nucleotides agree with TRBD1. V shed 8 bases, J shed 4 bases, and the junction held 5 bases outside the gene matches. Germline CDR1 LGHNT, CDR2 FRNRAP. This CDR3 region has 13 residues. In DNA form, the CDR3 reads TGTGCTAGTCAGCTGACAGGGAATCAGCCCCAGCATTTT. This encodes CASQLTGNQPQHF.

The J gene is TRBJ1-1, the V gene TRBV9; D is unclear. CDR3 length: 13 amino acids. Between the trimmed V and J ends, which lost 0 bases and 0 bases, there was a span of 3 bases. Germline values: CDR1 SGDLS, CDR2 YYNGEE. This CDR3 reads CASSVVVNTEAFF. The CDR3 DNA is TGTGCCAGCAGCGTAGTCGTGAACACTGAAGCTTTCTTT.

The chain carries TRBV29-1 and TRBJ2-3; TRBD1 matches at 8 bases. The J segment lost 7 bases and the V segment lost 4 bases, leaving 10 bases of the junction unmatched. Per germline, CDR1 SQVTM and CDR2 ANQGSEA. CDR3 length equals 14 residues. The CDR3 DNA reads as TGCAGCGTTGCGCCGACAGGGGCCGCGTATACGCAGTATTTT. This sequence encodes CSVAPTGAAYTQYF.